The 26 T cell receptor beta chains reported below all come from one sample, sequenced in a study of shared clonotypes between healthy human individuals. Naive CD8 cells lacked CD45RO, underwent positive selection for CCR7 and left out terminally differentiated effector memory CD45RA+ cells. TCRdb's copy holds only in-frame clones and misses some; the assay was immunoSEQ multiplex PCR. Among hundreds of thousands of clones listed, roughly nine tenths were seen once. Sequencing was performed on naive CD8+ T cells sorted from blood. The receptors were sampled from a young man in good health.

V gene TRBV10-3 combines with J gene TRBJ2-7; the D is unclear. Trimming stripped 6 bases from V and 2 bases from J, with 17 bases between. Germline CDR1 and CDR2: ENHRY and SYGVKD. The CDR3 is 15 amino acids. The CDR3 region has the DNA TGTGCCATCAGCTCCCTACTTGGAACCGCCTACGAGCAGTACTTC. This translates into CAISSLLGTAYEQYF.

CDR3 DNA: TGTGCCAGCAGCTTGGGACGATGGGGCAATCAGCCCCAGCATTTT. Translating it yields CASSLGRWGNQPQHF. V usage is TRBV5-6 and J usage is TRBJ1-5, with D unclear. This CDR3 has 15 amino acids. V was pared by 0 bases and J by 2 bases, with 9 bases between. CDR1 and CDR2 (germline): SGHDT, YYEEEE.

The genes are TRBV4-1 and TRBJ2-7; a possible D gene is TRBD2 (5 bases). V was pared by 1 base and J by 4 bases, with 8 bases between. This CDR3 has 13 residues. Germline V lookup: CDR1 MGHRA, CDR2 YSYEKL. In DNA form, the CDR3 reads TGCGCCAGCAGCCAAGGGGAGCTTTACGAGCAGTACTTC. This encodes CASSQGELYEQYF.

The rearrangement joins TRBV5-1 to TRBJ2-6; maybe TRBD1 (5 bases). Germline assignment: CDR1 SGHRS and CDR2 YFSETQ. This CDR3 contains 17 residues. The V gene lost 4 bases and the J gene lost 0 bases, with 14 bases spanning the gap. The CDR3 DNA is TGCGCCAGCAGCCCTGACAGATTCTACTCTGGGGCCAACGTCCTGACTTTC. Its protein product is CASSPDRFYSGANVLTF.

This chain joins TRBV21-1 and TRBJ2-6; TRBD2, the table's D call, lacks a check against the DNA. TRBV21-1 is assigned pseudogene status. The CDR3 extends over 23 amino acids. As DNA, the CDR3 is TGTGCCAGCAGCTCCCGGGGGGGGGCGACTAGCGGGTTTTCCCCCCTTTGGGCCAACGTCCTGACTTTC. It specifies CASSSRGGATSGFSPLWANVLTF.

The table lists this clone with a count of one. J is TRBJ2-1 and V is TRBV4-1; tentative D call: TRBD1 (5 bases). The length of the CDR3 is 11 residues. The ends were cut back, 1 base at V and 15 bases at J, with 10 bases in the middle. Germline CDR1 and CDR2: MGHRA and YSYEKL. The CDR3: CASSQGGRPFF. The CDR3 DNA reads TGCGCCAGCAGCCAAGGGGGCCGCCCGTTCTTC.

Only one count was recorded for this clone. The chain uses TRBV5-1 and TRBJ2-1, with 7 bases identical to TRBD1. This CDR3 has 17 residues. J lost 0 bases, V lost 2 bases, and 8 bases had no gene match. Looked up from germline, CDR1 is SGHRS and CDR2 is YFSETQ. The CDR3 here is CASSFHRGTSSYNEQFF. In nucleotides, the CDR3 is TGCGCCAGCAGCTTCCACAGGGGAACTAGCTCCTACAATGAGCAGTTCTTC.

The chain joins TRBV11-3 to TRBJ2-7; tentatively, D is TRBD1 (6 bases). The length of the CDR3 is 14 residues. CDR1 is SGHNT and CDR2 is YENEEA in the germline V gene. With 6 bases removed from V and 0 bases from J, the gap between germline ends came to 12 bases. CDR3 in DNA: TGTGCCAGCAGGAACAGGGCCACCTCCTACGAGCAGTACTTC. It yields the protein CASRNRATSYEQYF.

The V gene is TRBV5-6, the J gene TRBJ2-2; unclear D gene. The germline V and J ends were trimmed by 1 base and 0 bases, with 7 bases remaining between them. Germline lookup yields CDR1 SGHDT and CDR2 YYEEEE. The CDR3 spans 15 residues. The CDR3 sequence is CASSLQDTNTGELFF. The CDR3 DNA reads as TGTGCCAGCAGCTTGCAGGATACGAACACCGGGGAGCTGTTTTTT.

V gene TRBV2 combines with J gene TRBJ2-7, with 9 bases fitting TRBD1. Germline-derived CDR1 and CDR2 are SNHLY and FYNNEI. V shed 2 bases, J shed 2 bases, and the junction held 4 bases outside the gene matches. CDR3 length equals 15 residues. CDR3 bases: TGTGCCAGCAGTGAATGGACAGGGGCGACCTACGAGCAGTACTTC. It translates to CASSEWTGATYEQYF. The variable domain in full, with the rest retrieved from reference TRBV2 and TRBJ2-7, is EPEVTQTPSHQVTQMGQEVILRCVPISNHLYFYWYRQILGQKVEFLVSFYNNEISEKSEIFDDQFSVERPDGSNFTLKIRSTKLEDSAMYFCASSEWTGATYEQYFGPGTRLTVT.

The chain carries TRBV10-3 and TRBJ2-7; D is undetermined. The CDR3 sequence is 18 residues long. The germline V gene has CDR1 ENHRY and CDR2 SYGVKD. V was cut by 3 bases and J by 0 bases, with 21 bases left in between. The DNA for the CDR3 is TGTGCCATCAGTGATCCCCCAACGAAGGGTTTTAGCTCCTACGAGCAGTACTTC. This sequence encodes CAISDPPTKGFSSYEQYF.

The chain employs TRBV27 and TRBJ2-7; perhaps TRBD2 as D (5 bases). V lost 3 bases, J lost 0 bases, and 9 bases lay in between. This CDR3 has 14 amino acids. Germline V CDR1 and CDR2: MNHEY, SMNVEV (reference sequence). The CDR3 nucleotides are TGTGCCAGCAGTTTTTCTAGCAGCTCCTACGAGCAGTACTTC. Its translation: CASSFSSSSYEQYF.

The CDR3 loop is CASSGGRGAEAFF. In DNA form, the CDR3 reads TGTGCCAGCAGCGGGGGAAGGGGAGCTGAAGCTTTCTTT. The chain joins TRBV2 to TRBJ1-1; the D gene is possibly TRBD1 (5 bases). CDR3 length equals 13 residues. The germline V gene has CDR1 SNHLY and CDR2 FYNNEI. V lost 6 bases and J 6 bases, leaving 14 bases between the germline ends.

The V call is TRBV7-2, the J call TRBJ1-4; unclear D gene. This CDR3 is 18 amino acids long. Trimming removed 3 bases at V and 0 bases at J, with 17 bases between. Germline loops: CDR1 SGHTA, CDR2 FQGNSA. The CDR3 spells CASSFFAVVGATNEKLFF. Written as DNA, the CDR3 is TGTGCCAGCAGCTTTTTCGCGGTTGTAGGTGCAACTAATGAAAAACTGTTTTTT.

This chain joins TRBV27 and TRBJ1-1; possibly TRBD1 for D (6 bases). The CDR3 contains 15 residues. V dropped 4 bases and J dropped 1 base, with 13 bases sitting between them. Germline lookup yields CDR1 MNHEY and CDR2 SMNVEV (reference sequence). DNA of the CDR3: TGTGCCAGCAGTTCTCCCTCACAGGGGAACACTGAAGCTTTCTTT. It specifies CASSSPSQGNTEAFF.

V usage is TRBV11-2 and J usage is TRBJ2-7; 7 positions agree with TRBD1. The CDR3 extends over 17 amino acids. Germline-derived CDR1 and CDR2 are SGHAT and FQNNGV. V was pared by 3 bases and J by 1 base, with 12 bases of the junction left unmatched. The CDR3 sequence: CASSFRTGQSPSYEQYF. CDR3 DNA: TGTGCCAGCAGCTTCCGGACAGGACAATCTCCGTCCTACGAGCAGTACTTC.

This sequence joins TRBV4-1 and TRBJ2-2; unclear D gene. Germline V gives CDR1 MGHRA, CDR2 YSYEKL. This CDR3 is built from 16 residues. With 1 base removed from V and 4 bases from J, the gap between germline ends came to 13 bases. The CDR3 bases are TGCGCCAGCAGCCAAGTCTCAGTAGCTGTCACCGGGGAGCTGTTTTTT. The encoded protein is CASSQVSVAVTGELFF.

In regard to this clone: Different DNA sequences within this sample yield the same CDR3. This chain joins TRBV28 and TRBJ2-7; D ambiguous. Looked up from germline, CDR1 is MDHEN and CDR2 is SYDVKM. This CDR3 spans 12 amino acids. V dropped 2 bases and J dropped 0 bases, with 2 bases sitting between them. CDR3 in amino acids: CASSLRSYEQYF. The CDR3 DNA follows: TGTGCCAGCAGTTTACGCTCCTACGAGCAGTACTTC.

The chain combines TRBV30 with TRBJ2-2; unclear D gene. Germline V lookup: CDR1 GTSNPN, CDR2 SVGIG (reference sequence). This CDR3 is built from 13 residues. Trimming shortened V by 4 bases and J by 4 bases, and 10 bases separated the two germline ends. CDR3 region: CAWNTAGTGELFF. The CDR3 coding sequence is TGTGCCTGGAACACCGCTGGCACCGGGGAGCTGTTTTTT. Full variable domain (remainder filled in from reference TRBV30 and TRBJ2-2): SQTIHQWPATLVQPVGSPLSLECTVEGTSNPNLYWYRQAAGRGLQLLFYSVGIGQISSEVPQNLSASRPQDRQFILSSKKLLLSDSGFYLCAWNTAGTGELFFGEGSRLTVL.

This clone came up many times. The V gene is TRBV27, the J gene TRBJ2-7; a weak D match, TRBD1 (5 bases). This CDR3 region has 15 residues. V was trimmed by 4 bases and J by 7 bases, leaving 20 bases between them. Germline lookup yields CDR1 MNHEY and CDR2 SMNVEV (reference sequence). DNA for the CDR3: TGTGCCAGCAGTTCCGGACACACTACGCTCGGAGAGCAGTACTTC. Its translation: CASSSGHTTLGEQYF.

This chain links TRBV28 with TRBJ2-1; 8 positions match TRBD1. In germline, CDR1 is MDHEN, CDR2 SYDVKM. J lost 2 bases, V lost 10 bases, and 10 bases had no gene match. The CDR3 spans 15 residues. CDR3 residues: CAIQVAGGAYNEQFF. The DNA of the CDR3 is TGTGCCATCCAAGTGGCAGGGGGCGCCTACAATGAGCAGTTCTTC.

The rearrangement links TRBV4-1 to TRBJ2-1; possibly TRBD1 for D (5 bases). Trimming cost V 0 bases and J 5 bases, with 8 bases left between them. The germline gives CDR1 MGHRA, CDR2 YSYEKL. The CDR3 is made up of 14 amino acids. CDR3 in DNA: TGCGCCAGCAGCCAAGAAGGCAGGGACAATGAGCAGTTCTTC. This codes for CASSQEGRDNEQFF.

The chain recombines TRBV27 with TRBJ1-5; D remains unclear. Trimming cost V 4 bases and J 7 bases, with 14 bases left between them. Looked up from germline, CDR1 is MNHEY and CDR2 is SMNVEV (reference sequence). CDR3 length: 14 amino acids. The CDR3 nucleotides are TGTGCCAGCAGTTCGTCGGTCCGAGCCCAGCCCCAGCATTTT. It specifies CASSSSVRAQPQHF.

Details on this clone: Other DNA sequences of this sample code for an identical CDR3. V and J are TRBV27 and TRBJ2-1; possibly TRBD2 for D (5 bases). This CDR3 has 14 amino acids. Germline-derived CDR1 and CDR2 are MNHEY and SMNVEV (reference sequence). Between the trimmed V and J ends, which lost 2 bases and 5 bases, there was a span of 10 bases. The CDR3 reads CASSLGAADNEQFF. DNA of the CDR3: TGTGCCAGCAGTTTAGGAGCGGCAGACAATGAGCAGTTCTTC.

This chain joins TRBV12-5 and TRBJ2-3, with 11 bases matching TRBD2. The CDR3 covers 18 residues. Germline CDR1 LGHNT, CDR2 FRNRAP. The junction had 10 bases not matched to a gene; V was cut back by 2 bases and J by 3 bases. CDR3: CASGLIAGGRSTTDTQYF. The CDR3 nucleotides are TGTGCTAGTGGTTTGATAGCGGGAGGGCGCTCTACGACAGATACGCAGTATTTT.

The rearrangement uses TRBV5-1 and TRBJ1-2; TRBD1 matches at 11 bases. Germline loops: CDR1 SGHRS, CDR2 YFSETQ. CDR3 length: 17 amino acids. V trimming: 1 base; J trimming: 8 bases; junction bases outside the gene matches: 13. The CDR3 DNA reads as TGCGCCAGCAGCTTGCCCGGACAGGGGGCTATTATTCAAGGCTACACCTTC. It specifies CASSLPGQGAIIQGYTF.